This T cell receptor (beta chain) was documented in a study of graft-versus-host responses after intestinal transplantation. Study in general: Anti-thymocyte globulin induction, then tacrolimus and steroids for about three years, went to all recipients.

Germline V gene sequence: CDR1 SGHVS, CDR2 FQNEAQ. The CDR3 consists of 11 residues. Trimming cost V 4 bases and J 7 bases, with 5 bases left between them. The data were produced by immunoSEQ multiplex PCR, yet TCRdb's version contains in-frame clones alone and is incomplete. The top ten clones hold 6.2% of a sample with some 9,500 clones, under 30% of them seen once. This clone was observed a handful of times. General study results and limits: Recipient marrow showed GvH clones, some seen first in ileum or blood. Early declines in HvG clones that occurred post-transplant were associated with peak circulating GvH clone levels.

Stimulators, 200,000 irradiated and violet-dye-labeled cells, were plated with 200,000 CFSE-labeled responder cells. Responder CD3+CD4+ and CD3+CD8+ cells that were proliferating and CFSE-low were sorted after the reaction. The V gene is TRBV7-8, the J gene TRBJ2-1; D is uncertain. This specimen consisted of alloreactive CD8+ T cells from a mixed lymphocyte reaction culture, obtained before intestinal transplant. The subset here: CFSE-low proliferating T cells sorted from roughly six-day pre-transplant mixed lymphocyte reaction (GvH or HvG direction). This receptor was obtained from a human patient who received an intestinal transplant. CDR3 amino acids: CASSSLNEQFF. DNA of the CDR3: TGTGCCAGCAGCTCCCTAAATGAGCAGTTCTTC.